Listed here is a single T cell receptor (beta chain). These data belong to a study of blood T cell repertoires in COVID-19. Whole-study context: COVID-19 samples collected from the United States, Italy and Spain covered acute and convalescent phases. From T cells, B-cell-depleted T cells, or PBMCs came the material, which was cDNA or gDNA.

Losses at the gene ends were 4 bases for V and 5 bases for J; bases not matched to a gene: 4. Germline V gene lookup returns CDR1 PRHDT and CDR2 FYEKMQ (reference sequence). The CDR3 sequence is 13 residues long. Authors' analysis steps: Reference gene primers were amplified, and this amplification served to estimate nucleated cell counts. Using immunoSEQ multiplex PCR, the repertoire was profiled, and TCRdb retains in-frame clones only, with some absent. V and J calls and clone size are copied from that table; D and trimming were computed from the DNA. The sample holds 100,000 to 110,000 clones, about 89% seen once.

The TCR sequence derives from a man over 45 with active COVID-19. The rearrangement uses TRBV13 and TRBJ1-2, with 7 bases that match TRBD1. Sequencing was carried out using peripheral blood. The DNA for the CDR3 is TGTGCCAGCAGCTCAGGGGGGCCTTATGGCTACACCTTC. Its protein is CASSSGGPYGYTF.